A selection of T cell receptor beta chains follows, all from one sample in a study of early T cells in non-severe SARS-CoV-2 infection. TCRdb analysed the 5' RACE reads with MiXCR anew, one entry per CDR3 protein. The sample has some 88,000 distinct CDR3 sequences, approximately 15% seen once. This sample comprised whole blood, obtained at baseline. Receptor source: an adult who was a healthcare worker with PCR-confirmed SARS-CoV-2 infection or an uninfected control (not recorded which). CDR3s include the opening cysteine and the closing phenylalanine or tryptophan. The order of the fields is clone size, V gene, J gene, D gene, CDR3 DNA, CDR3 protein. A D gene is named only where the DNA matches it firmly. For some rows the clone size is stated as once, few or many, or as a class when expanded; others skip it.

>few|TRBV28|TRBJ2-7|.
TGTGCCAGCACCTCCGTTTGGAGGAGCTACGAGCAGTACTTC
CASTSVWRSYEQYF
>few|TRBV12-3/TRBV12-4|TRBJ2-5|TRBD1
TGTGCCAGCAGTCGGACAGGACAAGAGACCCAGTACTTC
CASSRTGQETQYF
>.|TRBV28|TRBJ2-7|TRBD2
TGTGCCAGCAGCCCAAGTAGCGGGACCGAGCAGTACTTC
CASSPSSGTEQYF
>.|TRBV7-9|TRBJ1-1|TRBD1
TGTGCCAGCAGTTCAGGGGGTTGGAGGGCTGAAGCTTTCTTT
CASSSGGWRAEAFF
>few|TRBV4-1|TRBJ2-5|TRBD2
TGCGCCAGCAGCCACCCCCGGGAGACTAGCCTACCTCGGGAGACCCAGTACTTC
CASSHPRETSLPRETQYF
>many|TRBV6-1|TRBJ1-1|TRBD1
TGTGCCAGCAGGACAGGGAACATGAACACTGAAGCTTTCTTT
CASRTGNMNTEAFF
>.|TRBV9|TRBJ2-5|TRBD1
TGTGCCAGCAGCGTAGGGACAGGGGACGAGACCCAGTACTTC
CASSVGTGDETQYF
>many|TRBV15|TRBJ2-3|.
TGTGCCACCAGCAGAGGACACGCCGCCGATACGCAGTATTTT
CATSRGHAADTQYF
>.|TRBV4-2|TRBJ1-1|TRBD1
TGTGCCAGCAGCCAAGGCAGGGGGTCTGAAGCTTTCTTT
CASSQGRGSEAFF
>.|TRBV10-1|TRBJ2-5|.
TGCGCCAGCAGTATTCCTCCGGGACACTTC
CASSIPPGHF
>many|TRBV28|TRBJ2-1|TRBD1
TGTGCCAGCAGTTTCACAGGGGCCTATGAGCAGTTCTTC
CASSFTGAYEQFF
>.|TRBV20-1|TRBJ2-5|.
TGCAGTGCTACCGCCCGACTCGGGACCATTCAAGAGACCCAGTACTTC
CSATARLGTIQETQYF
>.|TRBV28|TRBJ2-2|TRBD2
TGTGCCAGCAGTCTCTCCGGGACTAGCGGGAGGGCTGCCGGGGAGCTGTTTTTT
CASSLSGTSGRAAGELFF
>few|TRBV6-2/TRBV6-3|TRBJ2-3|TRBD2
TGTGCCAGCAGGCAGCTAGCGGGAGAGGCAGATACGCAGTATTTT
CASRQLAGEADTQYF
>.|TRBV28|TRBJ2-1|TRBD1
TGTGCCAGCGGGTACAGGGGTAATGAGCAGTTCTTC
CASGYRGNEQFF
>many|TRBV12-3/TRBV12-4|TRBJ2-1|.
TGTGCCAGCAGTTTATCCAGCAGGCATGAGCAGTTCTTC
CASSLSSRHEQFF
>many|TRBV20-1|TRBJ2-1|TRBD2
TGCAGTGCTAGAGATCCAGCGGGAGCCACCTACAATGAGCAGTTCTTC
CSARDPAGATYNEQFF
>.|TRBV20-1|TRBJ1-1|.
TGCAGTGCTAGAGGTAACACTGAAGCTTTCTTT
CSARGNTEAFF
>.|TRBV20-1|TRBJ2-1|.
TGCAGTGCTAGGGTGCAGGAAGCGGGTGAGCAGTTCTTC
CSARVQEAGEQFF
>.|TRBV11-2|TRBJ2-1|.
TGTGCCAGCAGCTCTACGATCTACAATGAGCAGTTCTTC
CASSSTIYNEQFF
>.|TRBV18|TRBJ1-2|.
TGTGCCAGCTCACCACAGGACCGCTATGGCTACACCTTC
CASSPQDRYGYTF
>.|TRBV2|TRBJ2-7|.
TGTGCCAGCAGTCCTAACCCGGGACAAACCTACGAGCAGTACTTC
CASSPNPGQTYEQYF
>many|TRBV28|TRBJ1-2|.
TGTGCCAGCAGATCTCCTGAAGCAGGGCTTTATGGCTACACCTTC
CASRSPEAGLYGYTF
>few|TRBV28|TRBJ2-7|.
TGTGCCAGCAGTTTAGGCAACACCTACGAGCAGTACTTC
CASSLGNTYEQYF
>few|TRBV20-1|TRBJ2-5|TRBD2
TGCAGTGCTGGACGGGACTACCCCGAGGGAGAGACCCAGTACTTC
CSAGRDYPEGETQYF
>.|TRBV21-1|TRBJ2-7|.
TGTGCCAGCAGCAAAAAGGGAAACGAGCAGTACTTC
CASSKKGNEQYF
>.|TRBV18|TRBJ1-4|.
TGTGCCACCGCCAGACAGACCAGATCCCGAGCGAGTGAAAAACTGTTTTTT
CATARQTRSRASEKLFF
>.|TRBV28|TRBJ2-1|.
TGTGCCAGCATGGAGGGGATCCCCCCAAATTACAATGAGCAGTTCTTC
CASMEGIPPNYNEQFF
>many|TRBV21-1|TRBJ2-3|.
TGTGCCAGCAGCTTGACGGGGAAGGGACACACAGATACGCAGTATTTT
CASSLTGKGHTDTQYF